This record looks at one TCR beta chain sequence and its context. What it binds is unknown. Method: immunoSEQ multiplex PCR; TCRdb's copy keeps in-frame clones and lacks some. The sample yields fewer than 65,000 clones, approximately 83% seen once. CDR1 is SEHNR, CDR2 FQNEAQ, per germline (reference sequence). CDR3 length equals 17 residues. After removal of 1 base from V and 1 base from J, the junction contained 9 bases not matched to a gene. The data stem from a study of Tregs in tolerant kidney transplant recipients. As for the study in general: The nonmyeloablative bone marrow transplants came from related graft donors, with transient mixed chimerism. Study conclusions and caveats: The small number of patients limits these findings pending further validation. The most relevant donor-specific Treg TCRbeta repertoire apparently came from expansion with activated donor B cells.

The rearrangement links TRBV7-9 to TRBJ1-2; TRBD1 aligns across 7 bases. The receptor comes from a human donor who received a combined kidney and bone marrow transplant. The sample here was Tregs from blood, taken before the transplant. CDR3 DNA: TGTGCCAGCAGCTTAGGGTGGGGACAGCGTCTTAACTATGGCTACACCTTC. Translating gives CASSLGWGQRLNYGYTF. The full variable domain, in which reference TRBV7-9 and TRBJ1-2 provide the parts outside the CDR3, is DTGVSQNPRHKITKRGQNVTFRCDPISEHNRLYWYRQTLGQGPEFLTYFQNEAQLEKSRLLSDRFSAERPKGSFSTLEIQRTEQGDSAMYLCASSLGWGQRLNYGYTFGSGTRLTVV.